The entry below gives a single TCR beta chain sequence along with its context. Germline values: CDR1 MRHNA, CDR2 SNTAGT. Trimming took 3 bases from V and 1 from J, leaving 9 bases between them. This CDR3 is built from 14 residues. Sequenced by immunoSEQ multiplex PCR; TCRdb stores in-frame clones only, minus some. The sample comprises just under 75,000 clones, roughly 75% of which are singletons, and roughly 50% rests with the top ten. This record belongs to a study of T cell responses to AZD1222 COVID-19 vaccine. The source was peripheral blood, collected 28 days after the second AZD1222 dose. V gene TRBV6-4 combines with J gene TRBJ1-1; D not resolved. The sequence was obtained from an adult who received the AZD1222 COVID-19 vaccine. The CDR3 DNA reads as TGTGCCAGCAGTGATGCCTCCAGGAACACTGAAGCTTTCTTT. Protein product: CASSDASRNTEAFF.